This T cell receptor (beta chain) emerged from a study of blood T cells in healthy people across ages. Across the whole study: Using template switching, researchers captured about one barcoded beta molecule for each two T cells.

Through a sample-barcoded 5' primer and a J-beta primer mix, a second PCR was run for roughly 7 to 11 cycles. TCRdb reprocessed the 5' RACE reads via MiXCR and lists one record per CDR3 protein. The sample holds hundreds of thousands of distinct CDR3 sequences, 25% to 35% seen once. This CDR3 comprises 18 residues. Germline V gene data show CDR1 as LNHNV and CDR2 as YYDKDF (reference sequence). Study-wide results and limits: Shifts in expanded clonotypes may have been confounded by donor CMV status, which was unknown. Older age coincided with a roughly linear decline in TCR beta diversity per million T cells.

This clonotype showed up just a few times. Its antigen is not known. A much larger clone lies a single base off, so this may be a read error. They isolated at least 6 million PBMCs from each sample. What was sequenced was blood. This clonotype was sampled from a woman aged 80 or older in good health. The chain joins TRBV15 to TRBJ2-6; 10 bases match TRBD1. Here the CDR3 reads CAASQRDRGWSGANVLTF. CDR3 nucleotides: TGTGCCGCCAGCCAACGGGACAGGGGTTGGTCTGGGGCCAACGTCCTGACTTTC.